The clone carrying this TCR beta chain was recorded many times. Antigen specificity is unknown. The data were obtained in a study of T-cell reconstitution after alpha-beta-depleted transplantation in children. Study observations and caveats: Once a year had passed after transplant, T-cell counts and diversity came mostly from newly produced T cells.

Trimming removed 4 bases from V and 4 bases from J; junction bases left unmatched: 8. This CDR3 contains 14 residues. Germline V gives CDR1 SGDLS, CDR2 YYNGEE. It was with unique molecular identifiers that the TCRbeta library was prepared. TCRdb analysed the PCR reads with MiXCR anew, one entry per CDR3 protein. The profile shows 330,000 or so distinct CDR3 sequences, 10% of them singletons. This TCR derives from a boy under two years old with acute myeloid leukemia, due to receive a stem cell transplant. The sequences come from PBMCs, collected before TCRalphabeta/CD19-depleted stem cell transplant. The rearrangement joins TRBV9 to TRBJ2-7; 7 bases match TRBD2. The CDR3 sequence is CASSPSGTMYEQYF. As DNA, the CDR3 is TGTGCCAGCAGCCCGAGCGGGACCATGTACGAGCAGTACTTC.